This T cell receptor (beta chain) was identified during a study of response to subunit inactivated influenza vaccine. General observations from the study: After each seasonal influenza vaccination, few new T cells are recruited, the authors suggested.

A few counts support this clonotype. Its antigen is undetermined. TCRdb re-called the RT-PCR reads through MiXCR, storing one row per CDR3 protein. This sample has over 400,000 distinct CDR3 sequences, with over 10% found just once. CDR3 length: 15 residues. The germline CDR1 and CDR2 sequences are SGHRS and YFSETQ. Between the trimmed V and J ends, which lost 4 bases and 5 bases, there was a span of 16 bases. The sequencing here drew on PBMCs from blood, taken roughly 46 days after vaccination. The chain links TRBV5-1 to TRBJ2-1; perhaps D is TRBD1 or TRBD2 (5 bases each). This TCR was recovered from a man aged 45-65 years who received an inactivated influenza vaccine. The CDR3 DNA reads TGCGCCAGCAGCCTAGACGGGACCGCTGACAATGAGCAGTTCTTC. It translates to CASSLDGTADNEQFF.